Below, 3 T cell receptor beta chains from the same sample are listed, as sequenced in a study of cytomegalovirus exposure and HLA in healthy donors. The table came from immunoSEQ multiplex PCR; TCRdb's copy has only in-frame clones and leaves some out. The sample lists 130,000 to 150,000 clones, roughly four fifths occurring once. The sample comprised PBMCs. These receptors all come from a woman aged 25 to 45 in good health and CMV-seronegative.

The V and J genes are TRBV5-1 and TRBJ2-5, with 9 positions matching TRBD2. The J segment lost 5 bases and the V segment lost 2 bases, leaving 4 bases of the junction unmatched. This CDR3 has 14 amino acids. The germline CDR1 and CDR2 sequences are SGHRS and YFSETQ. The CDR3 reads CASSFERGEETQYF. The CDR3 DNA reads TGCGCCAGCAGCTTTGAGCGGGGGGAGGAGACCCAGTACTTC.

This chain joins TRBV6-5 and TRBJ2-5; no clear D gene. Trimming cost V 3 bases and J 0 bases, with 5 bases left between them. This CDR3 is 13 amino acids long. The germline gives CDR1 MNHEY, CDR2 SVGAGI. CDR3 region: CASSYSDQETQYF. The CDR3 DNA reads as TGTGCCAGCAGTTATTCGGACCAAGAGACCCAGTACTTC.

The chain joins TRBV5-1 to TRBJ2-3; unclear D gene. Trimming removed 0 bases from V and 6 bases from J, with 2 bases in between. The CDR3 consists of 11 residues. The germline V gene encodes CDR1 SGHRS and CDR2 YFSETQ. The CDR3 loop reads CASSLADTQYF. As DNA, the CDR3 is TGCGCCAGCAGCTTGGCTGATACGCAGTATTTT. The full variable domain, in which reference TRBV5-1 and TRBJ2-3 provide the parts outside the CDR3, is KAGVTQTPRYLIKTRGQQVTLSCSPISGHRSVSWYQQTPGQGLQFLFEYFSETQRNKGNFPGRFSGRQFSNSRSEMNVSTLELGDSALYLCASSLADTQYFGPGTRLTVL.